This record concerns one T cell receptor beta chain sequence. Its antigen is unidentified. This CDR3 spans 12 amino acids. Per germline, CDR1 SQVTM and CDR2 ANQGSEA. The data originate from a study of shared clonotypes between healthy human individuals. Study context: The composition of the donors was a couple of women and three men aged 18 to 49. For every donor, three CD4 naive, three CD4 memory, two CD8 naive and one CD8 memory plates were used. Findings and limits, study-wide: Donors were few, which limited the genetic and exposure-history diversity represented. Shared clonotypes across all four donors exceeded non-shared ones in generation probability.

The assay was immunoSEQ multiplex PCR, and TCRdb's table has in-frame clones only and misses some. Here the sample spans hundreds of thousands of clones, 97% being singletons. V gene TRBV29-1 combines with J gene TRBJ1-2, with D maybe TRBD1 (5 bases). Specimen: naive CD4+ T cells sorted from blood. Specified subset: CD45RA+ positively selected. This clonotype was sampled from a woman in her twenties or thirties in good health. The CDR3 region has the DNA TGCACCGTAACCCCGGGGACTTATGGCTACACCTTC. Protein product: CTVTPGTYGYTF.